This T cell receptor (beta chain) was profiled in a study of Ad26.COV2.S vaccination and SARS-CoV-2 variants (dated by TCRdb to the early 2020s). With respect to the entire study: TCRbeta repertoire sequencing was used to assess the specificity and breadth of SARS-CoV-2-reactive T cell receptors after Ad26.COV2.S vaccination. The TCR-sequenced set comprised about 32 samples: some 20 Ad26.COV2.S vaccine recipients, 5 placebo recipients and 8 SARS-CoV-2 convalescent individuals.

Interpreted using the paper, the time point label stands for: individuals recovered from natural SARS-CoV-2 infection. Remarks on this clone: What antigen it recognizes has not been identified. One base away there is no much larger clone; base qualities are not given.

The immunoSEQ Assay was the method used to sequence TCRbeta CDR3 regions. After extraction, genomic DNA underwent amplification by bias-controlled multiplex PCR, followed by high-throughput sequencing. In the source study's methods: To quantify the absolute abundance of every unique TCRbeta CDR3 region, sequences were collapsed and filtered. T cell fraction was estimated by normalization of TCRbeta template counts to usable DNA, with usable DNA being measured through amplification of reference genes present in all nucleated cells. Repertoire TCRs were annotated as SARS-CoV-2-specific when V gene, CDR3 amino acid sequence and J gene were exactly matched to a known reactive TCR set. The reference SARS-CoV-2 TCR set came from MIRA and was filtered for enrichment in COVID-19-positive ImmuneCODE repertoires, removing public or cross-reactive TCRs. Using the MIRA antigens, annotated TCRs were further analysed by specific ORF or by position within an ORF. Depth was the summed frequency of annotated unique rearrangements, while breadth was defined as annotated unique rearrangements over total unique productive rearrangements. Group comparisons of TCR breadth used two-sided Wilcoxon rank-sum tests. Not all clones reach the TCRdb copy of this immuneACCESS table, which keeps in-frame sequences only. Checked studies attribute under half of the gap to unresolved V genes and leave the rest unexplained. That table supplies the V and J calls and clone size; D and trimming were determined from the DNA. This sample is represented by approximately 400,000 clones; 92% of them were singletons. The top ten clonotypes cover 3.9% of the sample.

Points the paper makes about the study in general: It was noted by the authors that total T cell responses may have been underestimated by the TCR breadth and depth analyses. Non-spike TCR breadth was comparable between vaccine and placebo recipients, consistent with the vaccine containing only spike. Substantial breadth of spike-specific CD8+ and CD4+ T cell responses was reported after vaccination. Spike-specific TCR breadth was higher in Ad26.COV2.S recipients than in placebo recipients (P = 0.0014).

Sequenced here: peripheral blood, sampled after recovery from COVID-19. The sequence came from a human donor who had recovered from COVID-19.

Read as DNA, the sequence is TGCAGTGCTCACTACAGCAACGAGCAGTACTTC. Translated, this is CSAHYSNEQYF. The chain links TRBV20-1 with TRBJ2-7; no confident D gene assignment can be made. From the cysteine up to the phenylalanine, the CDR3 has a length of 11 residues. CDR3 DNA only is kept here, 33 bases in frame from base 1. In the germline V gene (reference sequence), CDR1 corresponds to DFQATT and CDR2 to SNEGSKA. V drops 5 bases and J drops 5 bases, leaving 10 bases in between.